A selection of T cell receptor beta chains follows, all from one sample in a study of T cells in Graves' hyperthyroidism and ophthalmopathy. TCRdb re-called the multiplex PCR reads through MiXCR, storing one row per CDR3 protein. This repertoire shows around 290,000 distinct CDR3 sequences, approximately 14% found once; its top ten account for under 8%. Sequenced sample: blood. The receptors here all came from a woman aged 40 to 50 with Graves' hyperthyroidism. Each CDR3 is given with its conserved first and last residue. A D gene is named only where the DNA matches it firmly. The size entry is marked missing in some rows and otherwise reads once, few, many or a size class.

D gene,J gene,clone size,V gene,CDR3 protein,CDR3 DNA
NA,TRBJ2-7,many,TRBV6-1,CASSRGSYEQYF,TGTGCCAGCAGCCGGGGCTCCTACGAGCAGTACTTC
TRBD2,TRBJ2-7,NA,TRBV28,CASSYAAGALYEQYF,TGTGCCAGCAGTTACGCGGCGGGAGCACTCTACGAGCAGTACTTC
TRBD1,TRBJ1-2,few,TRBV30,CAWSKPGQGVSGYTF,TGTGCCTGGAGCAAACCGGGACAGGGGGTGAGTGGCTACACCTTC
TRBD2,TRBJ2-5,many,TRBV29-1,CSVPGLAIPETQYF,TGCAGCGTTCCGGGACTAGCTATCCCAGAGACCCAGTACTTC
NA,TRBJ1-4,many,TRBV6-1,CASSEDTGSNEKLFF,TGTGCCAGCAGTGAAGATACAGGTTCCAATGAAAAACTGTTTTTT
TRBD2,TRBJ2-2,NA,TRBV5-1,CASSLALAGEVTGELFF,TGCGCCAGCAGCTTGGCTCTAGCGGGAGAGGTCACCGGGGAGCTGTTTTTT
TRBD1,TRBJ2-7,many,TRBV2,CASSDQGAGEQYF,TGTGCCAGCAGTGATCAGGGGGCCGGGGAGCAGTACTTC
NA,TRBJ2-7,NA,TRBV10-3,CAIKAEAYEQYF,TGTGCCATCAAAGCAGAGGCCTACGAGCAGTACTTC
NA,TRBJ2-7,many,TRBV12-3/TRBV12-4,CASSLQADSYEQYF,TGTGCCAGCAGTCTACAAGCGGACTCCTACGAGCAGTACTTC
TRBD2,TRBJ2-2,many,TRBV20-1,CSATPGTSRTGELFF,TGCAGTGCTACTCCCGGGACTAGCCGCACCGGGGAGCTGTTTTTT
TRBD2,TRBJ2-3,many,TRBV20-1,CSVFRARTSGTDTQYF,TGCAGCGTCTTCCGAGCCAGGACTAGCGGGACAGATACGCAGTATTTT